This entry is about one TCR beta chain. Its antigen is currently unknown. Although they were nominally healthy when sampled, donors likely had unrecorded immune exposures. The study ran its PCR with 60 Vbeta and 13 Jbeta primers. Authors' analysis steps: In a later analysis, the count reached 74 million or so unique TCR beta chains, with approximately 10 million shared. Measured with immunoSEQ multiplex PCR; TCRdb has only the in-frame clones, and not every one. V, J and clone size are taken as reported in that table, and D and trimming were inferred from the DNA itself. There are some 200,000 clones in the sample; roughly 91% occur only once, and around 1% lies in the top ten. The J segment lost 5 bases and the V segment lost 2 bases, leaving 2 bases of the junction unmatched. The CDR3 runs to 14 residues. Per the germline V gene, CDR1 is ENHRY and CDR2 is SYGVKD. This entry belongs to a study of cytomegalovirus exposure and HLA in healthy donors.

Broader study findings: Cytomegalovirus status, reportedly, was diagnosed with high specificity and sensitivity by the classifier.

Sequencing was done on a sample of PBMCs. The V call is TRBV10-3, the J call TRBJ1-1; TRBD1 aligns across 10 bases. This TCR derives from a woman aged 18-30 years in good health and CMV-seronegative. The CDR3 reads CAISEEDRGTEAFF. The CDR3 DNA is TGTGCCATCAGTGAGGAGGACAGGGGGACTGAAGCTTTCTTT.